This entry lists 32 T cell receptor beta chains sequenced from one sample in a study of Ad26.COV2.S vaccination and SARS-CoV-2 variants. Treatment described: around 19 received Ad26.COV2.S at low or high dose, single or two shots; 5 received placebo; per-sample allocation not given. Collection of the samples took place on day 63 after the first injection of vaccine or placebo. Sequenced by immunoSEQ multiplex PCR; TCRdb stores in-frame clones only, minus some. Of about 480,000 clones listed, roughly 87% are singletons. Sequencing was performed on peripheral blood, taken in a trial of Ad26.COV2.S vaccine versus placebo. The receptors originated from a person aged 18-65 years who received the Ad26.COV2.S COVID-19 vaccine or a placebo.

In its sample, this clone was seen once. The chain joins TRBV7-2 to TRBJ2-4; the D gene could be TRBD1 or TRBD2 (8 bases each). V was trimmed by 1 base and J by 6 bases, leaving 22 bases between them. The CDR3 has 18 amino acids. CDR1 is SGHTA, CDR2 FQGNSA, per germline. The CDR3 protein is CASSLVPKVAGQANIQYF. The CDR3 coding sequence is TGTGCCAGCAGCTTAGTACCCAAAGTAGCGGGACAGGCAAACATTCAGTACTTC.

This clone was picked up a small number of times. Different DNA sequences within this sample yield the same CDR3. V gene TRBV20-1 combines with J gene TRBJ1-1; D is undetermined. V was clipped by 1 base and J by 0 bases, with 0 bases between them. This CDR3 spans 11 amino acids. CDR1 is DFQATT and CDR2 is SNEGSKA in the germline V gene (reference sequence). The CDR3 coding sequence is TGCAGTGCTAGAGTGAACACTGAAGCTTTCTTT. Translating gives CSARVNTEAFF.

This chain uses TRBV9 with TRBJ2-4, with 10 nucleotides matching TRBD2. This CDR3 comprises 16 residues. The junction had 4 bases not matched to a gene; V was cut back by 4 bases and J by 0 bases. Germline V lookup: CDR1 SGDLS, CDR2 YYNGEE. Written as DNA, the CDR3 is TGTGCCAGCAGCCGAACTAGCGGGAAAGCCAAAAACATTCAGTACTTC. Its protein is CASSRTSGKAKNIQYF.

The V call is TRBV24-1, the J call TRBJ2-7; weak D call: TRBD2 (6 bases). The V gene's germline CDR1 is KGHDR and CDR2 SFDVKD. The CDR3 has 13 residues. With 5 bases removed from V and 7 bases from J, the gap between germline ends came to 14 bases. The CDR3 protein is CATSAGRGWEQYF. DNA of the CDR3: TGTGCCACCAGTGCCGGGCGGGGTTGGGAGCAGTACTTC.

V is TRBV30 and J is TRBJ1-1, with 8 bases lining up with TRBD1. Germline V gene data show CDR1 as GTSNPN and CDR2 as SVGIG (reference sequence). The CDR3 is 16 amino acids. Trimming cost V 5 bases and J 3 bases; bases outside gene matches: 14. The CDR3 nucleotides read TGTGCCTGGGGGAGGGCGGACAGGGAGTGGTACACTGAAGCTTTCTTT. Amino acids: CAWGRADREWYTEAFF.

This clone was detected only a few times. The chain combines TRBV19 with TRBJ2-7; the D call may be TRBD1 or TRBD2 (6 bases each). CDR1 and CDR2 (germline): LNHDA, SQIVND (reference sequence). This CDR3 contains 13 residues. Trimming stripped 4 bases from V and 2 bases from J, with 9 bases between. CDR3: CASSRGDTYEQYF. The CDR3 bases are TGTGCCAGTAGTAGGGGGGACACCTACGAGCAGTACTTC.

The chain carries TRBV5-3 and TRBJ2-1, with a weak D call TRBD1 (5 bases). TRBV5-3 is an ORF, and what it does is uncertain. Between the trimmed V and J ends, which lost 2 bases and 9 bases, there was a span of 18 bases. The CDR3 loop spans 15 amino acids. The CDR3 DNA sequence: TGTGCCAGAAGCTTAATATTTGGGGCCCAGGGTGAGCAGTTCTTC. Amino acid sequence: CARSLIFGAQGEQFF.

The rearrangement uses TRBV29-1 and TRBJ1-1; D gene uncertain. Germline loops: CDR1 SQVTM, CDR2 ANQGSEA. Trimming cost V 6 bases and J 0 bases, with 11 bases left between them. The CDR3 spans 13 residues. CDR3 coding DNA: TGCAGCGTGACCTACAACATGAACACTGAAGCTTTCTTT. Translated, it gives CSVTYNMNTEAFF.

The V and J genes are TRBV27 and TRBJ1-6, with D unresolved. CDR1 is MNHEY and CDR2 is SMNVEV in the germline V gene (reference sequence). The V end lost 4 bases, the J end lost 12 bases, and 10 bases lay between the germline ends. CDR3 size: 12 residues. CDR3 sequence: CASSYNLKPLHF. CDR3 coding DNA: TGTGCCAGCAGTTACAACCTAAAACCCCTCCACTTT.

The genes are TRBV19 and TRBJ2-1, with unresolved D. This CDR3 has 14 residues. CDR1 is LNHDA, CDR2 SQIVND, per germline (reference sequence). V lost 3 bases, J lost 5 bases, and 11 bases lay in between. DNA of the CDR3: TGTGCCAGTAGTATTGTCCTACTTAACAATGAGCAGTTCTTC. As protein: CASSIVLLNNEQFF.

This rearrangement joins TRBV6-2 or TRBV6-3 to TRBJ1-2; TRBD1 might be the D (5 bases). Germline V CDR1 and CDR2: MNHEY, SVGEGT. The V and J ends lost 5 bases and 8 bases respectively, with 15 bases between them. The length of the CDR3 is 13 residues. DNA of the CDR3: TGTGCCAGCAGTATCAGGGTTCGAGGAGGCTACACCTTC. This translates into CASSIRVRGGYTF.

The chain joins TRBV15 to TRBJ1-4; D gene unclear. V shed 1 base and J shed 4 bases, with 7 bases lying between them. The CDR3 covers 14 residues. Germline CDR1 reads LNHNV; CDR2 reads YYDKDF (reference sequence). CDR3 sequence (DNA): TGTGCCACCAGCAGAGCCGGCTATAATGAAAAACTGTTTTTT. This codes for CATSRAGYNEKLFF.

CDR3 in amino acids: CAWSVAGGRMNEQFF. For the CDR3, the DNA is TGTGCCTGGAGTGTAGCCGGGGGTCGAATGAATGAGCAGTTCTTC. The V and J genes are TRBV30 and TRBJ2-1, with a possible D match to TRBD2 (6 bases). The CDR3 is 15 residues long. The germline CDR1 and CDR2 sequences are GTSNPN and SVGIG (reference sequence). V was trimmed by 0 bases and J by 7 bases, leaving 16 bases between them.

The V and J genes are TRBV13 and TRBJ2-5; 9 nucleotides align to TRBD1. V was clipped by 6 bases and J by 5 bases; unmatched bases: 7. Germline CDR1 reads PRHDT; CDR2 reads FYEKMQ (reference sequence). The CDR3 length is 14 residues. DNA for the CDR3: TGTGCCAGCAGACAACAGGGGGCAGGGGAGACCCAGTACTTC. It codes for CASRQQGAGETQYF.

This chain links TRBV28 with TRBJ2-3; TRBD2 agrees at 9 bases. With 2 bases clipped from V and 6 bases from J, the junction kept 12 bases outside the gene matches. Germline CDR1 MDHEN, CDR2 SYDVKM. This CDR3 has 17 amino acids. CDR3 coding DNA: TGTGCCAGCAGTTTAGCGTCTAGCGGGATGGACCGGGATACGCAGTATTTT. Translation gives CASSLASSGMDRDTQYF.

Remarks on this clone: A read error may be the cause here, since a much bigger clone is one base away. The identical CDR3 is also encoded by other nucleotide sequences in the sample. The chain employs TRBV28 and TRBJ2-2; no clear D gene. V lost 3 bases and J lost 2, with 1 base in between. CDR1 is MDHEN, CDR2 SYDVKM, per germline. CDR3 length: 12 residues. The CDR3 DNA is TGTGCCAGCAGTTTCAACACCGGGGAGCTGTTTTTT. It specifies CASSFNTGELFF.

The CDR3 region is CASSFPGQGEKEQYF. The CDR3 nucleotides are TGTGCCAGCAGCTTTCCGGGACAGGGGGAAAAGGAGCAGTACTTC. This chain joins TRBV7-9 and TRBJ2-7; 11 bases agree with TRBD1. CDR3 length: 15 residues. Losses at the gene ends were 3 bases for V and 7 bases for J; bases not matched to a gene: 8. The germline CDR1 and CDR2 sequences are SEHNR and FQNEAQ (reference sequence).

This clone was counted a few times. The chain employs TRBV28 and TRBJ1-5; D not certain. V was clipped by 4 bases and J by 0 bases, with 4 bases between them. There are 13 residues in the CDR3. Germline V gives CDR1 MDHEN, CDR2 SYDVKM. The CDR3 DNA follows: TGTGCCAGCAGTTCCAATAGCAATCAGCCCCAGCATTTT. The encoded protein is CASSSNSNQPQHF.

The chain is built from TRBV5-1 and TRBJ2-7; 12 bases are a match to TRBD1. CDR3 size: 13 residues. Germline-derived CDR1 and CDR2 are SGHRS and YFSETQ. With V trimmed by 9 bases and J by 6 bases, 7 bases remained unmatched. The CDR3 nucleotides read TGCGCCACCCGGGGACAGGGGGCTTCCGAGCAGTACTTC. It translates to CATRGQGASEQYF.

The V gene is TRBV27, the J gene TRBJ2-5; possible D gene TRBD1, 6 bases. Deletions cut 3 bases from V and 1 base from J, with 15 bases between. In germline, CDR1 is MNHEY, CDR2 SMNVEV (reference sequence). The CDR3 is 16 amino acids. DNA of the CDR3: TGTGCCAGCAGTTTTGGACAGAGAGCCGGCCAAGAGACCCAGTACTTC. Its translation is CASSFGQRAGQETQYF.

The chain couples TRBV7-9 to TRBJ1-3; D remains ambiguous. Trimming cost V 3 bases and J 0 bases, with 18 bases left between them. Germline CDR1 is SEHNR and CDR2 is FQNEAQ (reference sequence). The CDR3 covers 18 residues. The CDR3 reads CASSFTTDFGPSGNTIYF. CDR3 in DNA: TGTGCCAGCAGCTTCACCACCGATTTTGGACCCTCTGGAAACACCATATATTTT.

The gene calls are TRBV21-1 and TRBJ2-3. TRBV21-1 is a documented pseudogene. CDR3 length equals 16 residues. Here the CDR3 DNA reads TGTGCCAGCAGCAAATCTTGGGCTAGACAAACAGATACGCAGTATTTT. Protein sequence: CASSKSWARQTDTQYF.

V usage is TRBV28 and J usage is TRBJ1-2; D is unclear. Between the trimmed V and J ends, which lost 5 bases and 7 bases, there was a span of 11 bases. CDR1 is MDHEN, CDR2 SYDVKM, per germline. This CDR3 is 12 amino acids long. The CDR3 DNA reads TGTGCCAGCAGTCCGCCCCCTGGTGGCTACACCTTC. This translates into CASSPPPGGYTF.

The chain combines TRBV18 with TRBJ1-5, with 7 nucleotides matching TRBD1. J was trimmed by 4 bases and V by 2 bases; bases with no gene match: 5. Germline CDR1 reads KGHSH; CDR2 reads LQKENI. This CDR3 has 15 amino acids. The CDR3, as DNA: TGTGCCAGCTCACCAGCCGGGACAGTTAATCAGCCCCAGCATTTT. Amino acid sequence: CASSPAGTVNQPQHF.

The rearrangement links TRBV4-2 to TRBJ2-7; D perhaps matches TRBD2 (6 bases). From germline, CDR1 is LGHNA and CDR2 YNFKEQ. The ends were cut back, 6 bases at V and 9 bases at J, with 21 bases in the middle. This CDR3 is 14 amino acids long. CDR3 DNA: TGTGCCAGCAGGGGTGGGGGTGCTGGGGAGGTGCAGTACTTC. Amino acids: CASRGGGAGEVQYF.

The chain uses TRBV21-1 and TRBJ1-2. TRBV21-1 is a pseudogene segment. The CDR3 runs to 12 residues. CDR3 nucleotides: TGTGCCGATACGGACCCTAACTATGGCTACACCTTC. This codes for CADTDPNYGYTF.

This clone was counted ten times or more. The rearrangement joins TRBV3-1 (or the pseudogene TRBV3-2) to TRBJ1-1; a possible D gene is TRBD1 (5 bases). Looked up from germline, CDR1 is LGHDT and CDR2 is YNNKEL (reference sequence). The CDR3 contains 16 residues. Trimming pared 4 bases from V and 0 bases from J, leaving 15 bases between. This CDR3 is CASSLWGGTMNTEAFF. The CDR3, as DNA: TGTGCCAGCAGCCTCTGGGGCGGGACTATGAACACTGAAGCTTTCTTT.

This rearrangement joins TRBV19 to TRBJ2-5, with D possibly TRBD1 on 6 matching bases. The germline CDR1 and CDR2 sequences are LNHDA and SQIVND (reference sequence). The CDR3 has 14 amino acids. Trimming removed 3 bases from V and 5 bases from J, with 13 bases in between. The CDR3 spells CASSIRGWYETQYF. The CDR3 DNA reads TGTGCCAGTAGTATCAGGGGTTGGTACGAGACCCAGTACTTC. Full variable domain (rest looked up from reference TRBV19 and TRBJ2-5): DGGITQSPKYLFRKEGQNVTLSCEQNLNHDAMYWYRQDPGQGLRLIYYSQIVNDFQKGDIAEGYSVSREKKESFPLTVTSAQKNPTAFYLCASSIRGWYETQYFGPGTRLLVL.

The V and J genes are TRBV28 and TRBJ2-3, with D perhaps TRBD2 (5 bases). Looked up from germline, CDR1 is MDHEN and CDR2 is SYDVKM. The CDR3 is 16 residues long. Trimming removed 3 bases at V and 1 base at J, with 14 bases between. The CDR3 loop reads CASSFYPAAGTDTQYF. In DNA, the CDR3 is TGTGCCAGCAGTTTCTACCCAGCGGCAGGCACAGATACGCAGTATTTT. Supplemented by reference TRBV28 and TRBJ2-3, the full variable domain reads DVKVTQSSRYLVKRTGEKVFLECVQDMDHENMFWYRQDPGLGLRLIYFSYDVKMKEKGDIPEGYSVSREKKERFSLILESASTNQTSMYLCASSFYPAAGTDTQYFGPGTRLTVL.

The chain combines TRBV5-1 with TRBJ2-2, with 8 bases aligning to TRBD2. With V trimmed by 0 bases and J by 6 bases, 4 bases remained unmatched. This CDR3 comprises 15 residues. Germline V gives CDR1 SGHRS, CDR2 YFSETQ. The CDR3 here is CASSLALGLAGELFF. CDR3 in DNA: TGCGCCAGCAGCTTGGCATTGGGACTAGCCGGGGAGCTGTTTTTT.

This chain uses TRBV7-2 with TRBJ1-2, with D unresolved. The CDR3 consists of 13 residues. CDR1 and CDR2 (germline): SGHTA, FQGNSA. V lost 5 bases, J lost 4 bases, and 11 bases lay in between. CDR3 DNA sequence: TGTGCCAGCAGCCCCGGGGTCTTCTATGGCTACACCTTC. It specifies CASSPGVFYGYTF.

The chain couples TRBV29-1 to TRBJ1-2, with D hard to call. Germline V CDR1 and CDR2: SQVTM, ANQGSEA. V lost 0 bases to trimming and J lost 4 bases, with 6 bases between them. This CDR3 comprises 12 residues. DNA of the CDR3: TGCAGCGTTGAAGATGGCGTCTATGGCTACACCTTC. This gives the protein CSVEDGVYGYTF.